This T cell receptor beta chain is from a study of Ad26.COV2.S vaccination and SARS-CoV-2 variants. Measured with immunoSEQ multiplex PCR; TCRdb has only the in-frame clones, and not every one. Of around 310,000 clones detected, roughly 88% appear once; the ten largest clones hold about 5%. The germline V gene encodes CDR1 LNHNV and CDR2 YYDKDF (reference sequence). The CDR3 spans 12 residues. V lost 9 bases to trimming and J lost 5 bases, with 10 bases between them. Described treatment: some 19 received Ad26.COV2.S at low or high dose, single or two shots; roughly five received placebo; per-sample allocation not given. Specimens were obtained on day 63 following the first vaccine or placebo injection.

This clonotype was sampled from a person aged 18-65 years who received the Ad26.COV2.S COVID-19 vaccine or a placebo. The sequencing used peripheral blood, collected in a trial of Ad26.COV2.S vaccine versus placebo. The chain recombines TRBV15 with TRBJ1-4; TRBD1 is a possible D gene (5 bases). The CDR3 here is CATDPGNEKLFF. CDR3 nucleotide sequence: TGTGCCACGGACCCAGGGAATGAAAAACTGTTTTTT.